The 29 T cell receptor beta chains below all came from one sample that was sequenced in a study of a mutant IDH1 vaccine in newly diagnosed glioma. Documented time point: week 47, end of study. Topical imiquimod was applied with each vaccine dose, which held 300 ug of mutant IDH1 20-mer peptide. For these receptors, no antigen is known. Assay used: immunoSEQ multiplex PCR; TCRdb lists only in-frame clones, some missing. The data contain 75,000 to 95,000 clones, about 90% of them singletons. Material: PBMCs, obtained from a glioma patient whose treatment included an IDH1 peptide vaccine. Every receptor here comes from a woman in her forties or fifties with glioma.

The CDR3: CASSRTSGISNEQFF. The CDR3 bases are TGCGCCAGCAGCAGGACTAGCGGGATTTCCAATGAGCAGTTCTTC. The chain recombines TRBV5-1 with TRBJ2-1; TRBD2 agrees at 12 bases. After removal of 4 bases from V and 6 bases from J, the junction contained 5 bases not matched to a gene. This CDR3 contains 15 residues. Germline loops: CDR1 SGHRS, CDR2 YFSETQ.

V is TRBV28 and J is TRBJ1-2, with D hard to call. The germline V gene has CDR1 MDHEN and CDR2 SYDVKM. The V end was cut by 3 bases, the J end by 4 bases, with 9 bases between. The CDR3 runs to 13 residues. The CDR3 sequence: CASSFGGSYGYTF. Here the CDR3 DNA reads TGTGCCAGCAGTTTCGGAGGGAGCTATGGCTACACCTTC.

This sequence joins TRBV2 and TRBJ2-7; 9 bases are shared with TRBD1. The CDR3 is made up of 14 amino acids. V dropped 4 bases and J dropped 2; count of bases not matched to a gene: 3. CDR1 SNHLY and CDR2 FYNNEI come from the germline V gene. The CDR3 loop reads CASSGQGDPYEQYF. The CDR3 region has the DNA TGTGCCAGCAGTGGACAGGGGGATCCCTACGAGCAGTACTTC.

The chain couples TRBV19 to TRBJ2-7; no clear D. The CDR3 consists of 15 residues. The germline V gene encodes CDR1 LNHDA and CDR2 SQIVND (reference sequence). V lost 6 bases and J 1 base, leaving 16 bases between the germline ends. The CDR3 loop is CASSLGGSLSYEQYF. CDR3 coding DNA: TGTGCCAGTAGCCTCGGCGGCAGCCTTTCCTACGAGCAGTACTTC.

The chain joins TRBV28 to TRBJ1-6, with unresolved D. With 1 base removed from V and 7 bases from J, the gap between germline ends came to 11 bases. From germline, CDR1 is MDHEN and CDR2 SYDVKM. The length of the CDR3 is 15 residues. The CDR3 nucleotides are TGTGCCAGCAGTTTATCCTCCCGACGGAATTCACCCCTCCACTTT. This translates into CASSLSSRRNSPLHF.

On this clone: This sample also contains other DNA sequences that code for the same CDR3. The V gene is TRBV5-6, the J gene TRBJ2-2; 7 bases fit TRBD1. The CDR3 is made up of 15 amino acids. Trimming took 0 bases from V and 5 from J; bases not matched to a gene: 4. CDR1 and CDR2 from the germline V gene are SGHDT and YYEEEE. The CDR3 sequence is CASSLGQGNTGELFF. In nucleotides, the CDR3 is TGTGCCAGCAGCTTGGGACAGGGAAATACCGGGGAGCTGTTTTTT.

This chain uses TRBV4-2 with TRBJ1-2; no reliable D call. The length of the CDR3 is 16 residues. V was pared by 1 base and J by 1 base, with 13 bases between. The germline V gene has CDR1 LGHNA and CDR2 YNFKEQ. The CDR3 reads CASSQVLGGFNYGYTF. The DNA of the CDR3 is TGTGCCAGCAGCCAAGTGTTAGGAGGGTTTAACTATGGCTACACCTTC.

This sequence joins TRBV4-1 and TRBJ1-1; the D gene is possibly TRBD1 (5 bases). The CDR3 spans 14 residues. Per germline, CDR1 MGHRA and CDR2 YSYEKL. The ends were cut back, 3 bases at V and 2 bases at J, with 10 bases in the middle. CDR3 in amino acids: CASSQSRDNTEAFF. DNA of the CDR3: TGCGCCAGCAGCCAGTCCCGGGACAACACTGAAGCTTTCTTT.

The rearrangement uses TRBV2 and TRBJ2-7, with 13 bases matching TRBD2. V lost 6 bases and J lost 12; bases outside the gene matches: 11. CDR3 length: 14 amino acids. Germline-derived CDR1 and CDR2 are SNHLY and FYNNEI. The CDR3 here is CASRAETSGRAGYF. CDR3 sequence (DNA): TGTGCCAGCAGGGCAGAAACTAGCGGGAGGGCCGGGTACTTC.

This chain connects TRBV23-1 to TRBJ2-3; D not resolved. TRBV23-1 is marked as an open reading frame, function uncertain. This CDR3 comprises 14 residues. V lost 2 bases to trimming and J lost 6 bases, with 12 bases between them. CDR3 bases: TGCGCCAGCAGTCAAAAACCGCCAATTGATACGCAGTATTTT. Translating it yields CASSQKPPIDTQYF.

The chain uses TRBV19 and TRBJ2-5; D might be TRBD2 (5 bases). There are 13 residues in the CDR3. CDR1 is LNHDA and CDR2 is SQIVND in the germline V gene (reference sequence). The V end lost 5 bases, the J end lost 4 bases, and 11 bases lay between the germline ends. DNA for the CDR3: TGTGCCAGTAGTCCGGGGTTGGGAGAGACCCAGTACTTC. Protein sequence: CASSPGLGETQYF.

Written as DNA, the CDR3 is TGTGCCAGTAGTCCAGGAAGGGTTTTGTATACTGAAGCTTTCTTT. Translation: CASSPGRVLYTEAFF. V is TRBV19 and J is TRBJ1-1; D gene ambiguous. V was cut by 5 bases and J by 5 bases, with 18 bases left in between. Germline lookup yields CDR1 LNHDA and CDR2 SQIVND (reference sequence). The CDR3 contains 15 residues.

V is TRBV28 and J is TRBJ1-5; no clear D gene. Trimming cost V 5 bases and J 3 bases, with 11 bases left between them. Per the germline V gene, CDR1 is MDHEN and CDR2 is SYDVKM. This CDR3 comprises 14 residues. The CDR3 coding sequence is TGTGCCAGCAGTAACCGGGCCTTCAATCAGCCCCAGCATTTT. It specifies CASSNRAFNQPQHF.

The chain links TRBV27 to TRBJ2-7; D gene unclear. The germline V gene has CDR1 MNHEY and CDR2 SMNVEV (reference sequence). Deletions cut 5 bases from V and 1 base from J, with 12 bases between. This CDR3 region has 14 residues. CDR3 sequence reads: CASSQRQESYEQYF. The CDR3 region has the DNA TGTGCCAGCAGTCAAAGGCAGGAGTCCTACGAGCAGTACTTC.

The chain uses TRBV4-2 and TRBJ2-1; TRBD2 matches 8 bases. Looked up from germline, CDR1 is LGHNA and CDR2 is YNFKEQ. The trim removed 2 bases at V and 5 bases at J, leaving 11 bases unmatched. The CDR3 sequence is 17 residues long. The CDR3 DNA reads TGTGCCAGCAGCCAATTTTTCGCGCTAGCGGGCAACAATGAGCAGTTCTTC. It encodes CASSQFFALAGNNEQFF.

This sequence joins TRBV28 and TRBJ2-7, with D possibly being TRBD1 or TRBD2 (5 bases each). CDR3 length: 14 amino acids. Trimming shortened V by 3 bases and J by 4 bases, and 13 bases separated the two germline ends. Per the germline V gene, CDR1 is MDHEN and CDR2 is SYDVKM. The CDR3 reads CASSFGASSYEQYF. The CDR3 region has the DNA TGTGCCAGCAGTTTCGGGGCTAGCTCATACGAGCAGTACTTC.

V gene TRBV5-1 combines with J gene TRBJ2-3; D is possibly TRBD2 (5 bases). Deletions cut 4 bases from V and 0 bases from J, with 12 bases between. CDR1 is SGHRS and CDR2 is YFSETQ in the germline V gene. CDR3 length equals 15 residues. CDR3 in amino acids: CASSLLAASTDTQYF. For the CDR3, the DNA is TGCGCCAGCAGCCTGCTAGCTGCTAGCACAGATACGCAGTATTTT.

The gene calls are TRBV6-4 and TRBJ2-1; no clear D. This CDR3 comprises 14 residues. The germline gives CDR1 MRHNA, CDR2 SNTAGT. Trimming left V 6 bases short and J 0 bases short, with 9 bases between. CDR3 bases: TGTGCCAGCAGGATGCCTAGCTCCTACAATGAGCAGTTCTTC. Translation: CASRMPSSYNEQFF.

V gene TRBV6-5 combines with J gene TRBJ2-7, with D unclear. There are 11 residues in the CDR3. Germline loops: CDR1 MNHEY, CDR2 SVGAGI. V shed 2 bases and J shed 5 bases, with 4 bases lying between them. The CDR3 loop reads CASSYRDEQYF. CDR3 nucleotides: TGTGCCAGCAGTTACCGGGACGAGCAGTACTTC.

The chain combines TRBV5-1 with TRBJ2-7; D call uncertain. The CDR3 consists of 14 residues. Germline assignment: CDR1 SGHRS and CDR2 YFSETQ. V lost 4 bases, J lost 0 bases, and 11 bases lay in between. The CDR3 coding sequence is TGCGCCAGCAGCCAGCAGGCTAGCTCCTACGAGCAGTACTTC. Residues: CASSQQASSYEQYF. The full variable domain, completed using reference TRBV5-1 and TRBJ2-7, is KAGVTQTPRYLIKTRGQQVTLSCSPISGHRSVSWYQQTPGQGLQFLFEYFSETQRNKGNFPGRFSGRQFSNSRSEMNVSTLELGDSALYLCASSQQASSYEQYFGPGTRLTVT.

This clone was observed once. This CDR3 reads CASSPDRTRTQYF. The CDR3 bases are TGTGCCAGCAGCCCCGACAGGACGAGGACCCAGTACTTC. The gene calls are TRBV7-2 and TRBJ2-5, with a weak D call TRBD1 (6 bases). V dropped 5 bases and J dropped 7 bases, with 14 bases sitting between them. Germline V gene sequence: CDR1 SGHTA, CDR2 FQGNSA. This CDR3 has 13 residues.

This clone was seen just once. This chain joins TRBV5-1 and TRBJ1-6; no firm D call. CDR3 length equals 17 residues. CDR1 and CDR2 (germline): SGHRS, YFSETQ. Trimming stripped 0 bases from V and 0 bases from J, with 10 bases between. CDR3 region: CASSLAGPASYNSPLHF. In DNA form, the CDR3 reads TGCGCCAGCAGCTTGGCTGGTCCCGCCTCCTATAATTCACCCCTCCACTTT.

This clone was recorded once. V usage is TRBV14 and J usage is TRBJ2-3, with D maybe TRBD2 (5 bases). The germline V gene encodes CDR1 SGHDN and CDR2 FVKESK. The CDR3 consists of 15 residues. V was clipped by 1 base and J by 8 bases, with 16 bases between them. CDR3 sequence reads: CASSQGLPLGSTQYF. The CDR3 DNA reads TGTGCCAGCAGCCAAGGACTGCCTCTGGGGAGTACGCAGTATTTT.

V usage is TRBV28 and J usage is TRBJ2-1; D is undetermined. The CDR3 extends over 13 amino acids. Germline V gives CDR1 MDHEN, CDR2 SYDVKM. Trimming took 3 bases from V and 4 from J, leaving 7 bases between them. CDR3 in DNA: TGTGCCAGCAGTTTTGCAGATTACAATGAGCAGTTCTTC. Translating it yields CASSFADYNEQFF.

The rearrangement links TRBV5-4 to TRBJ1-2; no clear D gene. CDR3 length equals 14 residues. Germline V gene lookup returns CDR1 SGHNT and CDR2 YYREEE (reference sequence). The V and J ends lost 0 bases and 0 bases respectively, with 6 bases between them. The CDR3: CASSLGEANYGYTF. In DNA, the CDR3 is TGTGCCAGCAGCTTGGGGGAAGCTAACTATGGCTACACCTTC.

The gene calls are TRBV6-1 and TRBJ1-1; D call uncertain. The CDR3 sequence is 13 residues long. The V gene's germline CDR1 is MNHNS and CDR2 SASEGT. The V gene lost 5 bases and the J gene lost 7 bases, with 14 bases spanning the gap. CDR3 loop: CASSPPDGLEAFF. DNA for the CDR3: TGTGCCAGCAGTCCACCGGACGGCCTTGAAGCTTTCTTT.

The V gene is TRBV7-9, the J gene TRBJ2-7, with D possibly being TRBD1 or TRBD2 (5 bases each). This CDR3 contains 12 residues. Trimming shortened V by 4 bases and J by 9 bases, and 13 bases separated the two germline ends. Germline values: CDR1 SEHNR, CDR2 FQNEAQ (reference sequence). The CDR3 sequence: CASSSLEGTQYF. The CDR3 DNA reads TGTGCCAGCAGCTCGCTTGAGGGGACGCAGTACTTC. The full variable domain, with the rest looked up from reference TRBV7-9 and TRBJ2-7, is DTGVSQNPRHKITKRGQNVTFRCDPISEHNRLYWYRQTLGQGPEFLTYFQNEAQLEKSRLLSDRFSAERPKGSFSTLEIQRTEQGDSAMYLCASSSLEGTQYFGPGTRLTVT.

The rearrangement uses TRBV29-1 and TRBJ2-3; weak D call: TRBD2 (6 bases). This CDR3 is 14 amino acids long. With 0 bases removed from V and 4 bases from J, the gap between germline ends came to 11 bases. Germline V gene data show CDR1 as SQVTM and CDR2 as ANQGSEA. CDR3 DNA: TGCAGCGTTGAAGAATCGGGAGTTGCAGATACGCAGTATTTT. Translating it yields CSVEESGVADTQYF.

The chain is built from TRBV15 and TRBJ2-7; TRBD2 is a possible D gene (6 bases). V was cut by 3 bases and J by 5 bases, with 20 bases left in between. The germline CDR1 and CDR2 sequences are LNHNV and YYDKDF (reference sequence). CDR3 length: 16 residues. The CDR3 bases are TGTGCCACCAGCAGGGAAGGGACTCCAGGTTCCGACGAGCAGTACTTC. Protein sequence: CATSREGTPGSDEQYF.